This T cell receptor beta chain derives from a study of blood T cells in healthy people across ages. Notes on the study in general: Strong correlation existed between TCR beta diversity and naive T cell percentage. No one knew whether donors had CMV, which possibly confounded expanded clonotype changes.

Germline V CDR1 and CDR2: KGHDR, SFDVKD. V was shortened by 10 bases and J by 11 bases, with 22 bases between the two germline ends. The length of the CDR3 is 13 residues. A J-beta primer mix and a sample-barcoded 5' primer were used in a second PCR of about 7 to 12 cycles. TCRdb ran MiXCR on the 5' RACE reads and lists one entry per CDR3 protein. Of under 1,000,000 distinct CDR3 sequences listed, about 46% were seen once; the top ten hold roughly 20%. Only a few counts were recorded for this clonotype. As yet, its antigen is unknown. Every donor gave ten milliliters of peripheral blood. This TCR derives from a man at least 80 years old in good health. The rearrangement links TRBV24-1 to TRBJ2-5; perhaps TRBD1 as D (6 bases). Sequencing used blood. CDR3 DNA sequence: TGTGCCACACGAGAGGGTTCCAGGGGTGAGCAGTACTTC. As protein: CATREGSRGEQYF.